Presented here are 13 T cell receptor beta chains from one specimen sequenced in a study of blood T cell repertoires in COVID-19. Clones were read by immunoSEQ multiplex PCR, and TCRdb kept only the in-frame ones, dropping some. Of 150,000 or so clones detected, around 82% appear once; the ten largest clones hold around 5.5%. The sequencing input was PBMCs or T cells enriched from blood (not recorded which). The receptors originated from a woman aged 45 to 65 who had recovered from COVID-19.

CDR3 DNA: TGTGCCAGCAGTTACATTAGCGGGGGCTCCGGGGAGCTGTTTTTT. It yields the protein CASSYISGGSGELFF. The chain carries TRBV6-2 or TRBV6-3 and TRBJ2-2; 9 nucleotides align to TRBD2. The V gene end was trimmed by 2 bases and the J gene end by 6 bases; junction bases not matched to a gene: 4. The CDR3 contains 15 residues. Germline V CDR1 and CDR2: MNHEY, SVGEGT.

The genes are TRBV5-1 and TRBJ2-1; 9 bases fit TRBD2. V was pared by 4 bases and J by 2 bases, with 4 bases of the junction left unmatched. CDR1 is SGHRS, CDR2 YFSETQ, per germline. The CDR3 contains 15 residues. In DNA, the CDR3 is TGCGCCAGCAGCGCCGCTAGCGGGGCCTACAATGAGCAGTTCTTC. Encoded protein: CASSAASGAYNEQFF.

The CDR3 loop is CASTYREVEPQHF. DNA for the CDR3: TGTGCCAGCACCTACAGGGAAGTAGAGCCCCAGCATTTT. V and J are TRBV5-4 and TRBJ1-5; possibly TRBD1 for D (6 bases). Germline assignment: CDR1 SGHNT and CDR2 YYREEE (reference sequence). V gave up 6 bases and J gave up 8 bases, with 15 bases separating them. The CDR3 is 13 amino acids.

The rearrangement joins TRBV28 to TRBJ2-7; TRBD1 might be the D (6 bases). The CDR3 spans 12 residues. V lost 7 bases, J lost 6 bases, and 13 bases lay in between. The germline CDR1 and CDR2 sequences are MDHEN and SYDVKM. The CDR3 sequence is CASTAGVFEQYF. The CDR3 DNA is TGTGCCAGCACCGCAGGGGTTTTCGAGCAGTACTTC.

This clone was seen only a few times. V and J are TRBV7-3 and TRBJ1-2; D is perhaps TRBD1 (5 bases). The CDR3 consists of 13 residues. Germline loops: CDR1 SGHTA, CDR2 FQGTGA. V dropped 3 bases and J dropped 3 bases, with 8 bases sitting between them. Here the CDR3 DNA reads TGTGCCAGCAGCTTGGGGCAGCACTATGGCTACACCTTC. This translates into CASSLGQHYGYTF.

This clone has a single count. V and J are TRBV5-4 and TRBJ2-1; 8 bases fit TRBD1. CDR1 and CDR2 (germline): SGHNT, YYREEE (reference sequence). V lost 4 bases and J lost 9; bases outside the gene matches: 6. There are 13 residues in the CDR3. CDR3 amino acids: CASSAGTGGEQFF. For the CDR3, the DNA is TGTGCCAGCAGCGCTGGGACAGGAGGTGAGCAGTTCTTC.

J is TRBJ1-2 and V is TRBV5-4; D call uncertain. Looked up from germline, CDR1 is SGHNT and CDR2 is YYREEE (reference sequence). Trimming pared 1 base from V and 6 bases from J, leaving 19 bases between. CDR3 length equals 16 residues. The CDR3 protein is CASSLTLLRRADGYTF. The CDR3, as DNA: TGTGCCAGCAGCTTGACTTTACTCCGGAGGGCAGATGGCTACACCTTC.

This chain uses TRBV5-4 with TRBJ2-3; D unresolved. V was pared by 2 bases and J by 2 bases, with 9 bases between. Germline V gene sequence: CDR1 SGHNT, CDR2 YYREEE (reference sequence). CDR3 length equals 14 residues. The chain's CDR3 is CASSFRQSTDTQYF. CDR3 DNA sequence: TGTGCCAGCAGCTTTCGTCAGTCCACAGATACGCAGTATTTT.

The rearrangement links TRBV28 to TRBJ1-2, with D unclear. This CDR3 is 14 amino acids long. The V gene's germline CDR1 is MDHEN and CDR2 SYDVKM. Trimming removed 6 bases from V and 5 bases from J, with 16 bases in between. CDR3 amino acids: CASRTRQREYGYTF. The CDR3 region has the DNA TGTGCCAGCAGAACCCGCCAACGGGAATATGGCTACACCTTC.

This clone showed up just once. The genes are TRBV6-1 and TRBJ1-1, with D uncertain. This CDR3 region has 14 residues. Trimming took off 3 bases at V and 4 bases at J, with 12 bases between the two ends. Germline CDR1 MNHNS, CDR2 SASEGT. CDR3 region: CASSDFRVATEAFF. Written as DNA, the CDR3 is TGTGCCAGCAGTGATTTTCGGGTTGCCACTGAAGCTTTCTTT.

In this sample, this clone turned up a few times. This chain links TRBV5-6 with TRBJ2-7, with 8 positions matching TRBD1. V shed 4 bases and J 3 bases; nucleotides not matched to a gene: 9. The CDR3 runs 15 residues. Germline V CDR1 and CDR2: SGHDT, YYEEEE. The CDR3 is CASSPLDRENYEQYV. DNA for the CDR3: TGTGCCAGCAGCCCATTGGACAGGGAGAACTACGAGCAGTACGTC.

The chain is built from TRBV10-3 and TRBJ1-5; no clear D gene. CDR3 length: 17 residues. Germline values: CDR1 ENHRY, CDR2 SYGVKD. V was cut by 6 bases and J by 4 bases, with 22 bases left in between. The CDR3 region has the DNA TGTGCCATCAGGTCGGAGGGTCAACCGCATTCTAATCAGCCCCAGCATTTT. Translating gives CAIRSEGQPHSNQPQHF.

This chain connects TRBV7-9 to TRBJ2-5, with 12 bases that match TRBD2. The CDR3 has 17 amino acids. CDR1 is SEHNR, CDR2 FQNEAQ, per germline (reference sequence). The ends lost 0 bases at V and 2 bases at J; junction bases unmatched: 4. The CDR3 reads CASSLAQTSGRQETQYF. CDR3 nucleotides: TGTGCCAGCAGCTTAGCTCAGACTAGCGGGAGACAAGAGACCCAGTACTTC. The entire variable domain, with the rest obtained from reference TRBV7-9 and TRBJ2-5, is as follows: DTGVSQNPRHKITKRGQNVTFRCDPISEHNRLYWYRQTLGQGPEFLTYFQNEAQLEKSRLLSDRFSAERPKGSFSTLEIQRTEQGDSAMYLCASSLAQTSGRQETQYFGPGTRLLVL.